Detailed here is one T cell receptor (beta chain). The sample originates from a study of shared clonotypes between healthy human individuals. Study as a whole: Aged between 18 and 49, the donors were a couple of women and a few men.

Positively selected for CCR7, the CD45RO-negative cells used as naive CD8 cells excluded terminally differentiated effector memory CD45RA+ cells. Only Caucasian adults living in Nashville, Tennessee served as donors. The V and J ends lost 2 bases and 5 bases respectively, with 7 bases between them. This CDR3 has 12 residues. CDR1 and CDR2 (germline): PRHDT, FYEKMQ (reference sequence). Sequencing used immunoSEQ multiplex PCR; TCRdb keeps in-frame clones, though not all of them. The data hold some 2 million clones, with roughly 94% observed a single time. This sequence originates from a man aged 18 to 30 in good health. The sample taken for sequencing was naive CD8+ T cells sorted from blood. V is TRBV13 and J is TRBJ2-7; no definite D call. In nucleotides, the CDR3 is TGTGCCAGCAGCTTAAGGTTCGACGAGCAGTACTTC. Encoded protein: CASSLRFDEQYF.